These T cell receptor beta chains were read from a single sample in a study of blood T cell repertoires in COVID-19. Libraries were prepared by immunoSEQ multiplex PCR; TCRdb keeps only in-frame clonotypes and omits some of them. Of about 200,000 clones listed, 89% are singletons. The sample consisted of peripheral blood. Receptors originate from a woman aged 40 to 50 with acute or convalescent COVID-19. The conserved cysteine and the conserved F or W are not part of the CDR3 here. Each record gives: V gene, J gene, clone size, CDR3 protein. Expanded clones are given a class, and other clones once, few, many or no size at all.

V gene: TRBV14
J gene: TRBJ1-1
clone size: few
CDR3 protein: ASRLQVYTEAF

V gene: TRBV7-9
J gene: TRBJ1-2
clone size: -
CDR3 protein: ASSGRTGTENYGYT

V gene: TRBV12-5
J gene: TRBJ1-3
clone size: -
CDR3 protein: ASGLGQDANTIY

V gene: TRBV21-1
J gene: TRBJ1-1
clone size: -
CDR3 protein: ASSTPTGGAKGNTEAF

V gene: TRBV7-2
J gene: TRBJ1-2
clone size: -
CDR3 protein: ASSSRDTSNYGYT

V gene: TRBV12-3/TRBV12-4
J gene: TRBJ1-5
clone size: once
CDR3 protein: ASTGFGQPQH

V gene: TRBV5-1
J gene: TRBJ1-5
clone size: -
CDR3 protein: ASSHRGDQPQH

V gene: TRBV24-1
J gene: TRBJ2-3
clone size: -
CDR3 protein: ATSGAGETDTQY

V gene: TRBV9
J gene: TRBJ1-1
clone size: -
CDR3 protein: ASSVKLGGFTTEAF

V gene: TRBV5-1
J gene: TRBJ2-3
clone size: once
CDR3 protein: ASSLGGAGGTDTQY

V gene: TRBV7-6
J gene: TRBJ2-1
clone size: -
CDR3 protein: ASSLEASGGNEQF

V gene: TRBV27
J gene: TRBJ2-3
clone size: -
CDR3 protein: ASSFRASGGAVDTQY

V gene: TRBV5-1
J gene: TRBJ2-3
clone size: -
CDR3 protein: ASSLGQGGDTQY

V gene: TRBV29-1
J gene: TRBJ1-1
clone size: -
CDR3 protein: SVEGALDTEAF

V gene: TRBV30
J gene: TRBJ2-1
clone size: few
CDR3 protein: AWNPGGASYNEQF

V gene: TRBV2
J gene: TRBJ1-2
clone size: -
CDR3 protein: ASRDLSGGYGYT

V gene: TRBV6-5
J gene: TRBJ1-1
clone size: -
CDR3 protein: ASSPQGMNTEAF

V gene: TRBV4-1
J gene: TRBJ1-6
clone size: -
CDR3 protein: ASSQNRNSPLH

V gene: TRBV4-2
J gene: TRBJ2-6
clone size: -
CDR3 protein: ASSPEGGSGANVLT

V gene: TRBV11-2
J gene: TRBJ1-1
clone size: -
CDR3 protein: ASSVQGAGTEAF

V gene: TRBV19
J gene: TRBJ2-2
clone size: -
CDR3 protein: ASIGTGERDGELF

V gene: TRBV9
J gene: TRBJ1-6
clone size: -
CDR3 protein: ASSVTGGRGSPLH

V gene: TRBV2
J gene: TRBJ1-4
clone size: once
CDR3 protein: ASGEASKEKLF

V gene: TRBV7-2
J gene: TRBJ2-3
clone size: -
CDR3 protein: ASSPTRQPTDTQY

V gene: TRBV2
J gene: TRBJ2-1
clone size: -
CDR3 protein: ASSGGGATQF

V gene: TRBV19
J gene: TRBJ2-3
clone size: -
CDR3 protein: ASSISFESLSTDTQY

V gene: TRBV7-9
J gene: TRBJ2-5
clone size: -
CDR3 protein: ASSRGTGVETQY

V gene: TRBV25-1
J gene: TRBJ2-5
clone size: once
CDR3 protein: ASSPPGGGGERETQY

V gene: TRBV20-1
J gene: TRBJ1-4
clone size: -
CDR3 protein: SARTNEKLF

V gene: TRBV19
J gene: TRBJ1-6
clone size: -
CDR3 protein: ASMGTGLSPLH

V gene: TRBV9
J gene: TRBJ2-2
clone size: -
CDR3 protein: ASSVAGGANTGELF